The subject of this entry is one T cell receptor beta chain. This clone was seen only a few times. Its cognate antigen has yet to be identified. One base away there is no much larger clone; base qualities are not given. This sample is drawn from a study of T cell responses to AZD1222 COVID-19 vaccine (dated by TCRdb to about 2021). For the wider study: A total of just over 230 trial participants underwent TCR sequencing, of whom approximately 200 had received two doses of AZD1222 and roughly 26 had received two doses of the MenACWY control vaccine. Trial participants were enrolled by age into 18-55, 56-69 and 70-plus year subgroups, with about 150, 28 and 57 TCR-sequenced participants respectively. On the study overall, not on this receptor specifically: Vaccine-associated CD4 TCRs spanned the whole spike protein, with dominant responses in regions 160-218 and 743-854. Only five to seven AZD1222 recipients were SARS-CoV-2 seropositive at baseline, limiting conclusions about previously exposed vaccinees. Reportedly, close to half of the unique spike-specific TCRs recognized epitopes lying outside the regions that are mutated in the B.1.351 and B.1.1.7 variants. Participants were mostly white British, with more females than males. The authors suggested clonal diversity may have been underestimated. After two AZD1222 doses, spike-specific TCR breadth and depth were significantly higher than at day 0 and than in MenACWY recipients. The 56-69-year group was small, and its depth increase did not reach significance, likely because of low power. Because no samples from the day 14 peak response were available, repertoires could be characterized only after the peak T cell response.

The intended sense of this specimen's time point label: about 28 days (+/-7) after the second vaccine dose. Because spike-specific TCR depth and breadth did not differ between the two schedules, AZD1222 recipients who got a second dose at roughly 4 weeks were pooled with those who got a second dose at roughly 12 weeks. Samples from vaccinated people were obtained from the UK trials COV001 and COV002, which included a single-blind randomized controlled phase 2/3 trial of AZD1222 (ChAdOx1 nCoV-19) in healthy adults. For TCRbeta chain sequencing, PBMC samples from trial participants were taken at day 0 and at day 28 after the second dose. The CDR3 regions of human TCRbeta chains were analyzed by immunosequencing. In the original analysis: Repertoire TCRs were checked for matches against a reference library of SARS-CoV-2-specific TCRs that had been generated using the MIRA antigen-specificity platform. Breadth was defined as the fraction of unique TCRs that were SARS-CoV-2-associated, and depth was defined as the fraction of total T cells that were SARS-CoV-2-associated. Each spike-specific TCR was assigned to its reactive spike region and to a CD4 or CD8 class using the MIRA data. Log10-transformed breadth and depth values were compared by one-way ANOVA with Sidak's multiple comparisons tests. Held by TCRdb, this immuneACCESS table contains in-frame sequences only and omits some clones. Under half of the omission traces to an unresolved V gene where checked; the cause of the rest is unknown. For V, J and clone size, that table is used; D and trimming come from the DNA. The sample data list over 100,000 clones, and more than 70% of these were observed just once. Roughly 4.4% of the sample goes to the ten largest clones.

The CDR3 measures 19 amino acids from cysteine to phenylalanine. The only DNA kept is the CDR3, 57 bases in frame from the first base. For CDR1 and CDR2, the germline V gene lists SGHAT and FQNNGV. Trimming at the junction amounts to 1 base on V and 1 base on J, and the germline ends lie 22 bases apart. Sequenced here: peripheral blood, sampled 28 days after the second AZD1222 dose. The clonotype originates from an adult who received the AZD1222 COVID-19 vaccine. The rearrangement combines TRBV11-2 with TRBJ1-1; possibly the D gene is TRBD1, per 6 matching bases. CDR3 reads: CASSLVGKGGRRTNTEAFF. The DNA sequence is given as TGTGCCAGCAGCTTAGTGGGGAAGGGGGGCCGGCGGACGAACACTGAAGCTTTCTTT.